What follows is one TCR beta chain and its context. This record belongs to a study of T cell changes during pregnancy in multiple sclerosis. Trimming cost V 5 bases and J 5 bases, with 21 bases left between them. Germline values: CDR1 LGHNT, CDR2 FRNRAP. The CDR3 consists of 16 residues. The method was immunoSEQ multiplex PCR; TCRdb's version includes in-frame clones alone and lacks a portion of them. This sample has about 77,000 clones; around 91% occur once, and the top ten carry about 1.9%. Sample: peripheral blood, taken before pregnancy. The TCR comes from a female donor with multiple sclerosis, enrolled in a pregnancy study. The rearrangement uses TRBV12-5 and TRBJ1-1, with D maybe TRBD1 (5 bases). The CDR3 here is CASGHWRDLGGTEAFF. The CDR3 region has the DNA TGTGCTAGTGGTCACTGGAGGGACCTAGGCGGGACTGAAGCTTTCTTT.